This passage covers 15 T cell receptor beta chains from one sample sequenced in a study of response to subunit inactivated influenza vaccine. TCRdb itself ran the RT-PCR reads through MiXCR, one entry per CDR3 protein. The data contain around 480,000 distinct CDR3 sequences, approximately 11% of them singletons. This specimen was PBMCs from blood, taken about 40 days after vaccination. The receptors stem from a man aged 50 to 59 who received an inactivated influenza vaccine.

This rearrangement joins TRBV6-2 or TRBV6-3 to TRBJ2-7, with a tentative D call TRBD1 (6 bases). The CDR3 totals 16 residues. Looked up from germline, CDR1 is MNHEY and CDR2 is SVGEGT. V dropped 0 bases and J dropped 3 bases, with 15 bases sitting between them. CDR3 sequence: CASSYSQGTINYEQYF. In DNA form, the CDR3 reads TGTGCCAGCAGTTACTCTCAGGGGACGATAAACTACGAGCAGTACTTC.

This clonotype has only a few counts. The chain carries TRBV20-1 and TRBJ1-1, with 7 bases identical to TRBD1. After removal of 5 bases from V and 5 bases from J, the junction contained 14 bases not matched to a gene. From germline, CDR1 is DFQATT and CDR2 SNEGSKA (reference sequence). This CDR3 has 15 residues. The CDR3 DNA follows: TGCAGTGCTGAGAGGGGGCGTAGGGGATTGACTGAAGCTTTCTTT. Encoded protein: CSAERGRRGLTEAFF.

This clonotype showed up just a few times. The genes are TRBV29-1 and TRBJ2-5; 7 bases agree with TRBD2. The CDR3 runs to 10 residues. Per germline, CDR1 SQVTM and CDR2 ANQGSEA. V lost 7 bases, J lost 9 bases, and 5 bases stayed unmatched. CDR3 protein: CSGFRGAQYF. CDR3 nucleotide sequence: TGCAGCGGTTTCCGGGGGGCCCAGTACTTC.

This chain joins TRBV12-3 or TRBV12-4 and TRBJ1-6; tentatively, D is TRBD1 (6 bases). CDR3 length: 14 residues. V shed 3 bases and J shed 11 bases, with 14 bases lying between them. The CDR3 region is CASSFRDNVTPLHF. The CDR3 DNA reads TGTGCCAGCAGTTTCCGGGACAATGTGACACCCCTCCACTTT.

A word on this clonotype: A much more abundant neighbour one base away suggests this may be a read error. Without the conserved terminal phenylalanine or tryptophan, this CDR3 likely stems from a read error. The genes are TRBV12-3 or TRBV12-4 and TRBJ2-3; D gene unclear. This CDR3 has 14 amino acids. V lost 5 bases and J 3 bases, leaving 12 bases between the germline ends. The CDR3 bases are TGTGCCAGCAGTCCCGGATTACGGACAGATACGCAGTATGTT. It codes for CASSPGLRTDTQYV.

This chain connects TRBV6-2 or TRBV6-3 to TRBJ2-1; 7 positions match TRBD1. The germline gives CDR1 MNHEY, CDR2 SVGEGT. This CDR3 has 17 amino acids. V gave up 2 bases and J gave up 5 bases; unmatched junction bases: 12. CDR3 sequence: CASSYPNTGVRNNEQFF. The CDR3 DNA is TGTGCCAGCAGTTACCCTAATACAGGGGTGCGAAACAATGAGCAGTTCTTC.

This clonotype was detected a few times. This rearrangement joins TRBV15 to TRBJ1-4; 8 bases match TRBD1. The CDR3 is 16 residues long. Germline CDR1 is LNHNV and CDR2 is YYDKDF (reference sequence). Unmatched junction bases numbered 3, after V lost 0 bases and J lost 3 bases. The CDR3 nucleotides read TGTGCCACCAGCAGAGAAAAACAGGGGGCTAATGAAAAACTGTTTTTT. Translation gives CATSREKQGANEKLFF.

This chain connects TRBV2 to TRBJ2-5; 9 nucleotides match TRBD1. The length of the CDR3 is 23 residues. The V and J ends lost 2 bases and 0 bases, in that order; junction bases with no gene match: 25. Germline-derived CDR1 and CDR2 are SNHLY and FYNNEI. CDR3 loop: CASSEKVMVRGMGTGWYQETQYF. In nucleotides, the CDR3 is TGTGCCAGCAGTGAAAAAGTAATGGTTCGCGGAATGGGGACAGGGTGGTACCAAGAGACCCAGTACTTC.

This clonotype came up many times. The chain has TRBV24-1 and TRBJ2-1, with D perhaps TRBD2 (7 bases). The CDR3 loop spans 15 amino acids. In germline, CDR1 is KGHDR, CDR2 SFDVKD. The V end lost 5 bases, the J end lost 8 bases, and 18 bases lay between the germline ends. CDR3 region: CATSVGGAGFDEQFF. CDR3 coding DNA: TGTGCCACCAGTGTAGGGGGGGCCGGGTTTGATGAGCAGTTCTTC.

The chain recombines TRBV29-1 with TRBJ2-1; TRBD2 aligns across 13 bases. The germline CDR1 and CDR2 sequences are SQVTM and ANQGSEA. The CDR3 runs to 19 residues. Losses at the gene ends were 7 bases for V and 0 bases for J; bases not matched to a gene: 15. The CDR3 protein is CSGGAGLAGRKSSYNEQFF. Here the CDR3 DNA reads TGCAGCGGGGGGGCGGGACTAGCGGGACGCAAAAGCTCCTACAATGAGCAGTTCTTC.

This clonotype appeared many times. The chain links TRBV10-3 to TRBJ2-7; D is ambiguous. Germline loops: CDR1 ENHRY, CDR2 SYGVKD. The V and J ends lost 0 bases and 4 bases respectively, with 7 bases between them. This CDR3 contains 13 residues. CDR3 DNA sequence: TGTGCCATCAGTGAGTCTGATGAGTACGAGCAGTACTTC. Amino acid sequence: CAISESDEYEQYF.

There are a few counts of this clonotype. The chain carries TRBV7-2 and TRBJ2-7; 8 bases agree with TRBD1. V gave up 1 base and J gave up 5 bases; unmatched junction bases: 7. The CDR3 loop spans 15 amino acids. From germline, CDR1 is SGHTA and CDR2 FQGNSA. The CDR3 region is CASSLGGQGRNEQYF. DNA for the CDR3: TGTGCCAGCAGCTTAGGAGGACAGGGTAGAAACGAGCAGTACTTC.

This clonotype was seen many times. This chain uses TRBV10-3 with TRBJ2-3, with D tentatively TRBD1 (5 bases). CDR1 and CDR2 from the germline V gene are ENHRY and SYGVKD. Trimming left V 8 bases short and J 1 base short, with 10 bases between. The CDR3 length is 13 residues. Here the CDR3 DNA reads TGTGCCATCTTTGGGGCCGGCACAGATACGCAGTATTTT. Its protein product is CAIFGAGTDTQYF.

V is TRBV4-2 and J is TRBJ2-1; D possibly corresponds to TRBD2 (5 bases). Between the trimmed V and J ends, which lost 0 bases and 3 bases, there was a span of 15 bases. CDR1 LGHNA and CDR2 YNFKEQ come from the germline V gene. CDR3 length: 17 amino acids. CDR3 sequence reads: CASSQEWGEFLYNEQFF. The CDR3 nucleotides read TGTGCCAGCAGCCAAGAGTGGGGAGAATTCCTCTACAATGAGCAGTTCTTC.

This clonotype was detected a few times. The CDR3 sequence: CSASTGQGRNGYTF. CDR3 nucleotide sequence: TGCAGTGCTTCCACCGGACAGGGAAGAAATGGCTACACCTTC. The rearrangement joins TRBV20-1 to TRBJ1-2, with TRBD1 matching 8 bases. Germline V gene sequence: CDR1 DFQATT, CDR2 SNEGSKA (reference sequence). J gave up 6 bases and V 5 bases, and 11 bases lay outside the gene matches. This CDR3 region has 14 residues.